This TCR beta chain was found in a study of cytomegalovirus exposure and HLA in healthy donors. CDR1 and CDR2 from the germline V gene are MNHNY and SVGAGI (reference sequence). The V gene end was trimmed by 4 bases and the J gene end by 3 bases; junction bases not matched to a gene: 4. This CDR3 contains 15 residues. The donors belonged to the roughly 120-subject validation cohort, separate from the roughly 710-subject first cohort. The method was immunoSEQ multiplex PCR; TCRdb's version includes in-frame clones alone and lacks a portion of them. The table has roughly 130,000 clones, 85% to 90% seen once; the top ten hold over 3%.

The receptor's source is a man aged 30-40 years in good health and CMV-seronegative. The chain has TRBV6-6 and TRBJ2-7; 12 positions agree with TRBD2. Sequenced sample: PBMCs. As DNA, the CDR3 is TGTGCCAGCAGTTCCCGGACTAGCGGGGACTACGAGCAGTACTTC. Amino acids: CASSSRTSGDYEQYF.